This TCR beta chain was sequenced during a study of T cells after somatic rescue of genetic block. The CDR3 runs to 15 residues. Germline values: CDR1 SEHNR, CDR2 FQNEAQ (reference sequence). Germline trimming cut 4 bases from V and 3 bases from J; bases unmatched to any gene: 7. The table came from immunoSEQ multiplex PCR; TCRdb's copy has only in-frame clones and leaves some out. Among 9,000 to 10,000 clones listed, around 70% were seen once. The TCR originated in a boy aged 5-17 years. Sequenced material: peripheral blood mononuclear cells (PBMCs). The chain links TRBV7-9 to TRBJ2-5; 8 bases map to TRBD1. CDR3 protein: CASSSPGQEKETQYF. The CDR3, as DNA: TGTGCCAGCAGCTCTCCGGGACAGGAGAAAGAGACCCAGTACTTC.